The 8 T cell receptor beta chains presented below share a single source sample, sequenced in a study of control samples from healthy donors and cancer patients. Profiled with immunoSEQ multiplex PCR; TCRdb holds only in-frame clones, not every one. This table has around 76,000 clones, around 90% appearing once. The specimen sequenced was PBMCs. All receptors derive from a woman aged 45-60 years with colorectal cancer.

This clone was detected once. The chain has TRBV6-5 and TRBJ1-2, with TRBD1 matching 7 bases. The V gene's germline CDR1 is MNHEY and CDR2 SVGAGI. Losses at the gene ends were 6 bases for V and 0 bases for J; bases not matched to a gene: 7. CDR3 size: 15 residues. The CDR3 spells CASSRDSKTNYGYTF. The DNA for the CDR3 is TGTGCCAGCAGCAGGGACAGCAAAACTAACTATGGCTACACCTTC.

This clone was detected only a few times. The CDR3 coding sequence is TGTGCCAGCAGTCCGGACAGGGGTGGGAATTCACCCCTCCACTTT. Its translation is CASSPDRGGNSPLHF. The chain recombines TRBV27 with TRBJ1-6; 9 positions match TRBD1. CDR3 length: 15 residues. The junction had 6 bases not matched to a gene; V was cut back by 5 bases and J by 7 bases. Germline CDR1 is MNHEY and CDR2 is SMNVEV (reference sequence).

This rearrangement joins TRBV19 to TRBJ2-2; 9 bases line up with TRBD1. Germline V gives CDR1 LNHDA, CDR2 SQIVND (reference sequence). V was clipped by 5 bases and J by 9 bases; unmatched bases: 13. The CDR3 is made up of 16 amino acids. The CDR3 protein is CASSPRDRDRTRELFF. In DNA form, the CDR3 reads TGTGCCAGTAGTCCACGGGACAGGGACCGTACCAGGGAGCTGTTTTTT.

This chain joins TRBV10-1 and TRBJ2-5; D perhaps matches TRBD2 (6 bases). V was cut by 2 bases and J by 3 bases, with 13 bases left in between. This CDR3 comprises 15 residues. Germline lookup yields CDR1 WNHNN and CDR2 SYGVQD (reference sequence). The CDR3 loop is CASSERFSGEETQYF. The CDR3 DNA reads TGCGCCAGCAGTGAGAGGTTCTCGGGGGAAGAGACCCAGTACTTC.

The chain links TRBV6-2 or TRBV6-3 to TRBJ2-1; D is perhaps TRBD1 or TRBD2 (5 bases each). This CDR3 contains 15 residues. V was pared by 2 bases and J by 0 bases, with 8 bases between. The germline CDR1 and CDR2 sequences are MNHEY and SVGEGT. The CDR3 nucleotides are TGTGCCAGCAGTTACCTTGGGGGCTCCTACAATGAGCAGTTCTTC. It encodes CASSYLGGSYNEQFF.

This chain connects TRBV10-3 to TRBJ2-2; perhaps TRBD2 as D (7 bases). Germline CDR1 ENHRY, CDR2 SYGVKD. The ends were cut back, 11 bases at V and 3 bases at J, with 19 bases in the middle. This CDR3 is 15 amino acids long. The CDR3, as DNA: TGTGCCGTCAACCCCGCGGGGGCGGACACCGGGGAGCTGTTTTTT. Amino acids: CAVNPAGADTGELFF.

This rearrangement joins TRBV4-3 to TRBJ1-4, with unresolved D. CDR3 length: 15 amino acids. The V end lost 1 base, the J end lost 7 bases, and 13 bases lay between the germline ends. The V gene's germline CDR1 is LGHNA and CDR2 YSLEER. The CDR3 sequence: CASSQGLGNAEKLFF. CDR3 nucleotides: TGCGCCAGCAGCCAAGGGTTAGGCAATGCTGAAAAACTGTTTTTT.

The J gene is TRBJ1-6, the V gene TRBV28, with TRBD1 identical over 7 bases. The germline gives CDR1 MDHEN, CDR2 SYDVKM. V was pared by 6 bases and J by 7 bases, with 9 bases of the junction left unmatched. The CDR3 consists of 15 residues. The CDR3 region is CASRPPGTANSPLHF. DNA of the CDR3: TGTGCCAGCAGACCCCCCGGGACAGCGAATTCACCCCTCCACTTT.